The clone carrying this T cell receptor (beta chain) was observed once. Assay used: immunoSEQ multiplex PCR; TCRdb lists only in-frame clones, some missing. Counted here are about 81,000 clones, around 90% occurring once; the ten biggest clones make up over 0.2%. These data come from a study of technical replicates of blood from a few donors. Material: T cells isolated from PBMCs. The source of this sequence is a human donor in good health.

CDR3 nucleotides: TGTGCCAGCAGCGGTCCCGGGACAGGGAACCATGGCTACACCTTC. Its translation is CASSGPGTGNHGYTF. J is TRBJ1-2 and V is TRBV7-9, with 9 bases lining up with TRBD1. The CDR3 extends over 15 amino acids. Germline values: CDR1 SEHNR, CDR2 FQNEAQ (reference sequence). J was trimmed by 6 bases and V by 5 bases; bases with no gene match: 10.